The clone carrying this T cell receptor beta chain was seen at least ten times. Libraries of TCR beta came from iRepertoire HTBI primers plus Arm-PCR of CDR3 regions. TCRdb reprocessed the multiplex PCR reads via MiXCR and lists one record per CDR3 protein. The repertoire holds hundreds of thousands of distinct CDR3 sequences, with 20% to 25% as singletons. The germline V gene encodes CDR1 MDHEN and CDR2 SYDVKM. The CDR3 consists of 14 residues. The junction had 5 bases not matched to a gene; V was cut back by 6 bases and J by 2 bases. Time point meaning: persistent/refractory GD, antithyroid drugs over 5 years with positive TRAb. RNA from PBMCs was the source of the TCR library. The entry originates in a study of regulatory T cells in long-lasting Graves disease.

J is TRBJ2-7 and V is TRBV28; 9 nucleotides line up with TRBD2. The source was peripheral blood mononuclear cells (PBMCs), collected when the disease was refractory, from a patient treated with antithyroid drugs. This TCR came from a female donor with Graves disease. CDR3: CASRSLAGPYEQYF. DNA of the CDR3: TGTGCCAGCAGGTCTCTAGCGGGACCCTACGAGCAGTACTTC.